The rows below give T cell receptor beta chains drawn from one sample of a study of cytotoxic CD8 clonotypes in ibrutinib-treated CLL. The data were produced by immunoSEQ multiplex PCR, yet TCRdb's version contains in-frame clones alone and is incomplete. In the table there are about 40,000 clones, roughly three quarters of which are singletons. The input for sequencing was PBMCs, taken at disease progression, from a patient treated with ibrutinib. All receptors derive from a human donor with chronic lymphocytic leukemia. The CDR3 runs from the conserved cysteine through the conserved F or W. A D gene is named only where the DNA matches it firmly. Size is stated for part of the rows, as once, few or many counts, or as a class when the clone is expanded.

>16|NA|TRBJ2-2|TRBV19|TRBD1
TGTGCCAGTAGTATCGAAACAGGGGGCCGGGCGGGGGAGCTGTTTTTT
CASSIETGGRAGELFF
>13|NA|TRBJ2-7|TRBV7-9|NA
TGTGCCAGCAGCTTACCACACGGTGATGAGCAGTACTTC
CASSLPHGDEQYF
>14|NA|TRBJ2-7|TRBV28|NA
TGTGCCAGCAGTTTCACCACACCGAGTTACGAGCAGTACTTC
CASSFTTPSYEQYF
>15|NA|TRBJ2-1|TRBV9|TRBD2
TGTGCCAGCAGCGCGACCGGGACTAGCGTCAATGAGCAGTTCTTC
CASSATGTSVNEQFF
>14|NA|TRBJ2-7|TRBV13|NA
TGTGCCAGCAGCTTCATGGGGGTATACTACGAGCAGTACTTC
CASSFMGVYYEQYF
>15|NA|TRBJ1-3|TRBV21-1|NA
TGTGCCAGCAGTAGGCTACAACACGCACGAAACACCATATATTTT
CASSRLQHARNTIYF
>14|NA|TRBJ1-5|TRBV6-5|NA
TGTGCCAGCAGCCCCCGGGGGATCCGTCAGCCCCAGCATTTT
CASSPRGIRQPQHF
>16|NA|TRBJ2-1|TRBV11-2|TRBD2
TGTGCCAGCAGCTCCCCACTAGCGACGATCTTTAATGAGCAGTTCTTC
CASSSPLATIFNEQFF
>15|few|TRBJ1-6|TRBV19|TRBD1
TGTGCCAGTAGGCTCGTGGGGACAGGACATTCACCCCTCCACTTT
CASRLVGTGHSPLHF
>15|NA|TRBJ2-3|TRBV19|NA
TGTGCCAGTAGTATCGGATCTGACAGCACAGATACGCAGTATTTT
CASSIGSDSTDTQYF
>13|few|TRBJ2-7|TRBV27|NA
TGTGCCAGCAGTTTATCCCCCACCTACGAGCAGTACTTC
CASSLSPTYEQYF
>15|NA|TRBJ2-3|TRBV5-1|NA
TGCGCCAGCAGCTTGGTCGGGGGAAGCACAGATACGCAGTATTTT
CASSLVGGSTDTQYF
>15|NA|TRBJ2-4|TRBV28|TRBD1
TGTGCCAGCACCACCCCGGGACAGGGGAAAAACATTCAGTACTTC
CASTTPGQGKNIQYF
>13|NA|TRBJ1-1|TRBV28|TRBD1
TGTGCCAGCAGCCCCGGACAGGGACTCTCGGCTTTCTTT
CASSPGQGLSAFF
>12|NA|TRBJ2-5|TRBV25-1|NA
TGTGCCAGCAGTGAAATGCGGGAGACCCAGTACTTC
CASSEMRETQYF
>15|NA|TRBJ2-5|TRBV9|NA
TGTGCCAGCAGCGTAGCAGGGTGGGCCAGGGAGACCCAGTACTTC
CASSVAGWARETQYF
>14|NA|TRBJ2-5|TRBV7-2|TRBD1
TGTGCCAGCAGTTTAGGACAGGGGCAAGAGACCCAGTACTTC
CASSLGQGQETQYF
>16|few|TRBJ1-6|TRBV25-1|NA
TGTGCCAGCAGTGACGTTCCGCTCCCGGGGGGTTCACCCCTCCACTTT
CASSDVPLPGGSPLHF
>14|NA|TRBJ1-1|TRBV7-9|NA
TGTGCCAGCCCCAACGGCGGAGGAGACACTGAAGCTTTCTTT
CASPNGGGDTEAFF
>13|NA|TRBJ2-3|TRBV28|NA
TGTGCCAGCACTCTTAGTGGGGCAGATACGCAGTATTTT
CASTLSGADTQYF
>19|NA|TRBJ2-6|TRBV28|NA
TGTGCCAGCAGTTTTGGGGGGAGAGGGCGAATCTCTGGGGCCAACGTCCTGACTTTC
CASSFGGRGRISGANVLTF
>14|NA|TRBJ1-2|TRBV15|NA
TGTGCCACCAGCAGACAGGGTCCACGCTACGGCTACACCTTC
CATSRQGPRYGYTF
>15|NA|TRBJ2-1|TRBV27|TRBD1
TGTGCCAGCAGTTTATACAGGGGAACCTACAATGAGCAGTTCTTC
CASSLYRGTYNEQFF
>15|NA|TRBJ2-7|TRBV18|TRBD1
TGTGCCAGCTCACTCCCCGGGACAGCAAACTACGAGCAGTACTTC
CASSLPGTANYEQYF
>15|NA|TRBJ1-1|TRBV14|NA
TGTGCCAGCAGCCAATGGCAACAGCTAAACACTGAAGCTTTCTTT
CASSQWQQLNTEAFF
>14|NA|TRBJ2-2|TRBV25-1|NA
TGTGCCAGCAGTGAATACAGGGACACCGGGGAGCTGTTTTTT
CASSEYRDTGELFF
>19|NA|TRBJ2-7|TRBV7-9|TRBD2
TGTGCCAGCAGCTTAAAAGGTGGATGGGGGACTAGCGGACCCTACGAGCAGTACTTC
CASSLKGGWGTSGPYEQYF
>16|NA|TRBJ2-1|TRBV19|NA
TGTGCCAGTAGTATACGAAGGGGGAGCTCCTACAATGAGCAGTTCTTC
CASSIRRGSSYNEQFF
>15|NA|TRBJ2-7|TRBV7-8|TRBD2
TGTGCCAGCAGCTTAATAGCGGGAGAAGGCTACGAGCAGTACTTC
CASSLIAGEGYEQYF
>13|once|TRBJ1-2|TRBV6-5|NA
TGTGCCAGCAGTTACTCAAAAAACTATGGCTACACCTTC
CASSYSKNYGYTF
>14|NA|TRBJ1-5|TRBV19|NA
TGTGCCAGTAGTATCCTCACCGGGCAATGGCCCCAGCATTTT
CASSILTGQWPQHF
>14|NA|TRBJ2-7|TRBV30|TRBD2
TGTGCCTGGCGACCCGGGGGAGGGATTTACGAGCAGTACTTC
CAWRPGGGIYEQYF
>11|few|TRBJ2-7|TRBV2|NA
TGTGCCAGCACCGAGGGGAGGGAGCAGTACTTC
CASTEGREQYF
>16|once|TRBJ2-2|TRBV7-8|NA
TGTGCCAGCAGCTTATGGAGGGTCAAGAACACCGGGGAGCTGTTTTTT
CASSLWRVKNTGELFF
>14|NA|TRBJ2-7|TRBV5-1|NA
TGCGCCAGCAGCCTCGGGGGGCCACCCTACGAGCAGTACTTC
CASSLGGPPYEQYF
>17|NA|TRBJ1-1|TRBV18|NA
TGTGCCAGCTCACCAAGGTCCGCGACAGCAGGGGATGTAGAAGCTTTCTTT
CASSPRSATAGDVEAFF
>16|NA|TRBJ2-2|TRBV7-8|NA
TGTGCCAGCAGTCAGTTTTCGGCACCGAACACCGGGGAGCTGTTTTTT
CASSQFSAPNTGELFF
>14|few|TRBJ2-7|TRBV9|NA
TGTGCCAGCAGCGGGGGCCTCTACTCCTACGAGCAGTACTTC
CASSGGLYSYEQYF
>14|NA|TRBJ2-6|TRBV2|NA
TGTGCCAGCAGTTCAGGGACTGGGGCCAACGTCCTGACTTTC
CASSSGTGANVLTF
>13|few|TRBJ1-2|TRBV10-1|NA
TGCGCCAGCAGTGAGTACAGGGAAGCTGGCTACACCTTC
CASSEYREAGYTF
>19|few|TRBJ1-5|TRBV14|NA
TGTGCCAGCAGCCACGTATTATTCGCAAACCAAGGGGTTGGTCAGCCCCAGCATTTT
CASSHVLFANQGVGQPQHF
>19|once|TRBJ2-1|TRBV5-1|TRBD2
TGCGCCAGCAGCTTGGAGGGCCAGCGGGGGGCGAGCTCCTACAATGAGCAGTTCTTC
CASSLEGQRGASSYNEQFF
>13|NA|TRBJ2-7|TRBV27|NA
TGTGCCAGCAGCTGGGGGGCAGACTACGAGCAGTACTTC
CASSWGADYEQYF
>15|NA|TRBJ1-1|TRBV4-1|TRBD1
TGCGCCAGCAGCTACAGACAGGGGCGGAACACTGAAGCTTTCTTT
CASSYRQGRNTEAFF
>15|NA|TRBJ2-3|TRBV7-9|NA
TGTGCCAGCAGCTTAGGGACGGCTAGCACAGATACGCAGTATTTT
CASSLGTASTDTQYF
>8|medium-sized|TRBJ2-7|TRBV6-6|NA
TGTGCCAGCGGCGTTAGGGGCTTC
CASGVRGF
>15|NA|TRBJ1-1|TRBV9|TRBD1
TGTGCCAGCAGCCTCCGGACAGGGATGAACACTGAAGCTTTCTTT
CASSLRTGMNTEAFF
>14|NA|TRBJ2-2|TRBV7-3|NA
TGTGCCAGCAGGGGGCCCGGAGCCACCGGGGAGCTGTTTTTT
CASRGPGATGELFF
>14|NA|TRBJ2-6|TRBV28|NA
TGTGCCAGCAGTCTTAATCCCGGGGCCAACGTCCTGACTTTC
CASSLNPGANVLTF
>15|NA|TRBJ2-1|TRBV15|TRBD1
TGTGCCACCAGCAATCCCTCGGCAGGGGGCAATGAGCAGTTCTTC
CATSNPSAGGNEQFF
>15|once|TRBJ2-5|TRBV7-7|TRBD2
TGTGCTAGCAGCACAGGACTAGCAAGGCAAGAGACCCAGTACTTC
CASSTGLARQETQYF
>13|NA|TRBJ2-1|TRBV7-9|NA
TGTGCCAGCAGCCCTCGAGGGTACAATGAGCAGTTCTTC
CASSPRGYNEQFF
>19|NA|TRBJ2-2|TRBV12-5|TRBD2
TGTGCTAGTGGTTTGGTACGGGGACTAGGATATTCGAACACCGGGGAGCTGTTTTTT
CASGLVRGLGYSNTGELFF
>12|NA|TRBJ2-6|TRBV19|NA
TGTGCCACCCTCTCTGGGGCCAACGTCCTGACTTTC
CATLSGANVLTF
>14|few|TRBJ2-1|TRBV27|TRBD2
TGTGCCAGCAGATCATACACCGGACTAGATGAGCAGTTCTTC
CASRSYTGLDEQFF
>14|once|TRBJ2-6|TRBV5-4|NA
TGTGCCAGCAGCCCGCGGGATGGGGCCAACGTCCTGACTTTC
CASSPRDGANVLTF
>11|NA|TRBJ1-2|TRBV20-1|NA
TGCAGTGCTAGTTCGGGGGTTGGCTACACCTTC
CSASSGVGYTF
>15|NA|TRBJ1-5|TRBV2|NA
TGTGCCAGCAGTGCCGGGGCGGACCCGGGACAGCCCCAGCATTTT
CASSAGADPGQPQHF
>16|NA|TRBJ2-1|TRBV7-2|TRBD2
TGTGCCAGCAGCTTACATCTACAGCGGGAGTACAATGAGCAGTTCTTC
CASSLHLQREYNEQFF
>15|NA|TRBJ2-1|TRBV9|TRBD2
TGTGCCAGCAGCCCTAGCGGGAGCAGGCGCAATGAGCAGTTCTTC
CASSPSGSRRNEQFF